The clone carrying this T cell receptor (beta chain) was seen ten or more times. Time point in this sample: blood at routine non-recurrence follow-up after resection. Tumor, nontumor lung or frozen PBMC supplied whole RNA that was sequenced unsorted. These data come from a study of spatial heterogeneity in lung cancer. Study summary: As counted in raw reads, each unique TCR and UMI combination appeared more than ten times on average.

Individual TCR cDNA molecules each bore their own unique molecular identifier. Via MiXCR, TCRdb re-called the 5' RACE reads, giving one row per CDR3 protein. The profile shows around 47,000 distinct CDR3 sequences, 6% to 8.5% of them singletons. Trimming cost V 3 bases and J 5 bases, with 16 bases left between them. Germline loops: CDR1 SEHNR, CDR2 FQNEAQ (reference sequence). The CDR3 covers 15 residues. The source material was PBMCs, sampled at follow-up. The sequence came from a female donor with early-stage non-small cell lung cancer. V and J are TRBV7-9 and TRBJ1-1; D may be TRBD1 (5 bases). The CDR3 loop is CASSFPFRGGTEAFF. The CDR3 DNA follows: TGTGCCAGCAGCTTTCCCTTTAGGGGCGGAACTGAAGCTTTCTTT.